The 2 T cell receptor beta chains presented below share a single source sample, sequenced in a study (dated by TCRdb to about 2016). The library was generated by RT-PCR. The instrument given in TCRdb is Illumina MiSeq. TCRdb reanalyzed the raw reads on its own, using fastp at Q25 for trimming and MiXCR for clone calling, and kept in-frame beta chains. Rows with one shared CDR3 protein collapse into an entry with the most common genes and DNA. This sample is represented by about 680,000 distinct CDR3 sequences; approximately 15% of them were singletons. Jointly, the top ten make up roughly 3.6% of the sample. The material sequenced was memory CD4+ T cells from blood. Source of these receptors: a female donor in good health, serving as a healthy control.

CDR3 nucleotide sequence: TGTGCCAGCAGTTCCCCCGGGAGGGGGCTTATTGAAGCTTTCTTT. Translating it yields CASSSPGRGLIEAFF. The J gene is TRBJ1-1, the V gene TRBV12-3 or TRBV12-4; 7 bases are a match to TRBD1. CDR3 length: 15 residues. After removal of 4 bases from V and 7 bases from J, the junction contained 12 bases not matched to a gene.

The chain has TRBV4-1 and TRBJ2-1; tentative D call: TRBD2 (5 bases). This CDR3 spans 16 amino acids. Germline V gene sequence: CDR1 MGHRA, CDR2 YSYEKL. The V and J ends lost 4 bases and 0 bases respectively, with 13 bases between them. CDR3 sequence (DNA): TGCGCCAGCAGCCCCCAACGGGGTCACTCCTACAATGAGCAGTTCTTC. This sequence encodes CASSPQRGHSYNEQFF.